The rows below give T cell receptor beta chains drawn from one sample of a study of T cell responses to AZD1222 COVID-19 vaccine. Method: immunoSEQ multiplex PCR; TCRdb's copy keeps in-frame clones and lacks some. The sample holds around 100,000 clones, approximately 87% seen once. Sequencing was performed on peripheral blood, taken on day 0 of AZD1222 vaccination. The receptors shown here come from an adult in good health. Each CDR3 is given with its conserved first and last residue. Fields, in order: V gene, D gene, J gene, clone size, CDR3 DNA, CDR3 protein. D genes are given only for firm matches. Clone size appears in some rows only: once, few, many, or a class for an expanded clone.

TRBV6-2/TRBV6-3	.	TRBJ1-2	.	TGTGCCAGCAGTTACTCGCGGCATGAAGGCTATGGCTACACCTTC	CASSYSRHEGYGYTF
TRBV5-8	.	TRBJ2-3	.	TGTGCCAGCAGCTTTGGGGGGGGCAGCACAGATACGCAGTATTTT	CASSFGGGSTDTQYF
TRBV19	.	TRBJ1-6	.	TGTGCCAGTAAGGACGGTAATAATTCACCCCTCCACTTT	CASKDGNNSPLHF
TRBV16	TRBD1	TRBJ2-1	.	TGTGCCAGCAGCCCACAGGGGGCGTGGGGCAATGAGCAGTTCTTC	CASSPQGAWGNEQFF
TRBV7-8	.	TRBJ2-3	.	TGTGCCAGCAGCTTAGGGGACATCACAGATACGCAGTATTTT	CASSLGDITDTQYF
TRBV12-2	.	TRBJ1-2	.	TGTGCAAGTCGCTTAAGGTTTCGTGTACAGGGGGCGGGAGGCTACACCTTC	CASRLRFRVQGAGGYTF
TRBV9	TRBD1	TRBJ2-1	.	TGTGCCAGCAGCGTAGCGGGACAGGGGACCTTGGGTGAGCAGTTCTTC	CASSVAGQGTLGEQFF
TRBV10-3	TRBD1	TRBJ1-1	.	TGTGCCATCAGACAGCAGGGGGGGCGCGGGGCTTTCTTT	CAIRQQGGRGAFF
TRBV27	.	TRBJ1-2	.	TGTGCCAGCAGGTCTTCGCCCCCTGACGGACTGCCCTATGGCTACACCTTC	CASRSSPPDGLPYGYTF
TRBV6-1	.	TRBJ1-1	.	TGTGCCAGCAGTGAAGTGCAGAGCACCACTGAAGCTTTCTTT	CASSEVQSTTEAFF
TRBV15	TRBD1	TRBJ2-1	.	TGTGCCACCAGCAAGGACAGGGGGTTGAATGAGCAGTTCTTC	CATSKDRGLNEQFF
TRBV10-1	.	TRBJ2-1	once	TGCGCCAGCAGTGACTCGGCTATTGCGGGGCGGAGGTTCCATGAGCAGTTCTTC	CASSDSAIAGRRFHEQFF
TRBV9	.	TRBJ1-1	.	TGTGCCAGCAGCGCGTCAGGGTCGGGAGTCTTCTTT	CASSASGSGVFF
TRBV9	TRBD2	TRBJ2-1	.	TGTGCCAGCAGTGCGAGCGGGGGCGGCTACAATGAGCAGTTCTTC	CASSASGGGYNEQFF
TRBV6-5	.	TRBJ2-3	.	TGTGCCAGCACCCTGGACGGATTCACAGATACGCAGTATTTT	CASTLDGFTDTQYF
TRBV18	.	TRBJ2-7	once	TGTGCCAGCTCACCGGGACACGGCTACGAGCAGTACTTC	CASSPGHGYEQYF
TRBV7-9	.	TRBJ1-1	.	TGTGCCAGCAGCTTGACAGACACTGAAGCTTTCTTT	CASSLTDTEAFF
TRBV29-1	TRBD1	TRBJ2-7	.	TGCAGCGTTGAAAGACAGGGTTCCTACGAGCAGTACTTC	CSVERQGSYEQYF
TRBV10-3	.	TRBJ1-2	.	TGTGCCATCAGTGATGAGGAGGGGAACTATGGCTACACCTTC	CAISDEEGNYGYTF
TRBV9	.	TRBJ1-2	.	TGTGCCAGCAGCGCCCCCGAAGCATGGTCTGGAGGCTACACCTTC	CASSAPEAWSGGYTF
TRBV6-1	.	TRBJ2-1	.	TGTGCCAGCAGTGAAGTGGCAGGGTACAATGAGCAGTTCTTC	CASSEVAGYNEQFF
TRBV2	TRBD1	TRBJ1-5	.	TGTGCCAGCAATGTATTAGGGGGCGAGGCCCAGCATTTT	CASNVLGGEAQHF
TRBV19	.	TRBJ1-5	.	TGTGCCAGTAGTAAGACTCCCGATCAGCCCCAGCATTTT	CASSKTPDQPQHF
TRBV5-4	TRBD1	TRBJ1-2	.	TGTGCCAGCAGCACCGGACAGGGCGACTATGGCTACACCTTC	CASSTGQGDYGYTF
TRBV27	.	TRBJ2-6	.	TGTGCCAGCAGTTTCTTTATTTCCGGGGCCAACGTCCTGACTTTC	CASSFFISGANVLTF
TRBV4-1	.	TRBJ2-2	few	TGCGCCAGCAGGTACGGGCCGAACACCGGGGAGCTGTTTTTT	CASRYGPNTGELFF
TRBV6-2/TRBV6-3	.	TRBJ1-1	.	TGTGCCAGCAGTTACGATTGGGGCGGACTCACTGAAGCTTTCTTT	CASSYDWGGLTEAFF
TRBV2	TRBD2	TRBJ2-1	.	TGTGCCAGCAGTATCCTTTTGGGCGGGGGGAGCTCCTACAATGAGCAGTTCTTC	CASSILLGGGSSYNEQFF
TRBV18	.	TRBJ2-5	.	TGTGCCAGCTCCGGGGAGCAAGAGACCCAGTACTTC	CASSGEQETQYF
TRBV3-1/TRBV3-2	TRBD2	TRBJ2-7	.	TGTGCCAGCAGCCACCCCCAGGGACTAGGCTACGAGCAGTACTTC	CASSHPQGLGYEQYF
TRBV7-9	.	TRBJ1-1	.	TGTGCCAGCAGCTTAGGCGGGGAAAACGAAGCTTTCTTT	CASSLGGENEAFF
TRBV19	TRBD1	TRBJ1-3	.	TGTGCCAGTAGAAACCTTCCGGGACAGGGCGATTCTGGAAACACCATATATTTT	CASRNLPGQGDSGNTIYF
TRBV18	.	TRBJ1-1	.	TGTGCCAGTTCCGGGACGGGGGCTGAAGCTTTCTTT	CASSGTGAEAFF
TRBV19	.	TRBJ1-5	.	TGTGCCAGTAGTAACCCACAGCGAAGCACTTATCAGCCCCAGCATTTT	CASSNPQRSTYQPQHF
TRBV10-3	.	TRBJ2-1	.	TGTGCCATCACCCGGACATCGACCTACAATGAGCAGTTCTTC	CAITRTSTYNEQFF
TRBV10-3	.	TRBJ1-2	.	TGTGCCATCAGTGAAGGGGATGGAGAGGACGGCTACACCTTC	CAISEGDGEDGYTF
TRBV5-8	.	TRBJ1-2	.	TGTGCCAGCAGCTTGGACAGTAGCTACACCTTC	CASSLDSSYTF
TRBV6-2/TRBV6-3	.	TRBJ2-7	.	TGTGCCAGCAGTTCCCATATAGGGGGGAAACCCTACGAGCAGTACTTC	CASSSHIGGKPYEQYF
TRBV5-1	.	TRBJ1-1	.	TGCGCCAGCAGCTTGGCCGGGGGAAGAGGAGCTTTCTTT	CASSLAGGRGAFF
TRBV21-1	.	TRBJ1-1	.	TGTGCCAGCAGCAAGGAGACAGTTCCCCCTTCAGCTTTCTTT	CASSKETVPPSAFF
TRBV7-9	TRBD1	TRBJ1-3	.	TGTGCCAGCAGCGCGGGACAGATCTCTGGAAACACCATATATTTT	CASSAGQISGNTIYF
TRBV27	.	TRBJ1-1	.	TGTGCCAGCACCGGGTGGGGTCGCGACACTGAAGCTTTCTTT	CASTGWGRDTEAFF
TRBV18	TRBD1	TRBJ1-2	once	TGTGCCAGCTCACCATTAGAGGGGGCTGATGGCTACACCTTC	CASSPLEGADGYTF
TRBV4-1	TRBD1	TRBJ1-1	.	TGCGCCAGCAGCCAAGCGCAACAGGGGGCAGGGGACACTGAAGCTTTCTTT	CASSQAQQGAGDTEAFF